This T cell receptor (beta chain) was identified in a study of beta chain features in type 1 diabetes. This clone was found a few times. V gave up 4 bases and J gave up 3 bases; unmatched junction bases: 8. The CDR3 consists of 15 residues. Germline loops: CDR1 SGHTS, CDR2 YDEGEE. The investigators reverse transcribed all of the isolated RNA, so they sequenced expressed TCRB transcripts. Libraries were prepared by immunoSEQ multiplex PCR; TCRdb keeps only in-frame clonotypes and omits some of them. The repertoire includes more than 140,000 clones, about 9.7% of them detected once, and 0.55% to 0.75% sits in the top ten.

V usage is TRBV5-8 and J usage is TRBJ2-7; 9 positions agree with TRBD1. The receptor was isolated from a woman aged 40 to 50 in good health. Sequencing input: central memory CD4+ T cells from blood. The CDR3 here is CASSPDPGQGYEQYF. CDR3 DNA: TGTGCCAGCAGCCCAGACCCGGGACAGGGCTACGAGCAGTACTTC.